This T cell receptor beta chain was sequenced during a study of T cells in women clearing cervical HPV infection. Study overall: HLA type could not be excluded as a confounder. Study-wide results and caveats: Combining TCR richness with V gene abundances gave approximately 0.84 AUC. CIN3+ cases had significantly higher TCR repertoire richness than controls, but evenness did not differ. T-cell numbers per sample were unknown and may explain richness differences.

Method: immunoSEQ multiplex PCR; TCRdb's copy keeps in-frame clones and lacks some. The sample data list 40,000 to 55,000 clones. A note on this clone: Its matching antigen is unknown. Sequencing ends 3 residues short of the CDR3 end; the germline J gene provides the rest.

Germline V lookup: CDR1 MDHEN, CDR2 SYDVKM. V was clipped by 4 bases and J by 0 bases; unmatched bases: 6. The CDR3 runs 18 residues. The rearrangement joins TRBV28 to TRBJ2-6, with TRBD1 matching 10 bases. Sequencing input: blood buffy coat. The receptor's source is a woman between 18 and 70 years old with a cervical HPV16 infection that either progressed to CIN3+ or cleared (not recorded which). The CDR3 bases that were read are TGTGCCAGCAGTTCGGACAGGGGGGCCCCCTCTGGGGCCAACGTC. Translated, it gives CASSSDRGAPSGANV. The complete CDR3 sequence is CASSSDRGAPSGANVLTF.